This T cell receptor beta chain derives from a study of cytomegalovirus exposure and HLA in healthy donors. Only in-frame clones appear in the TCRdb table, and some are missing; sequencing was by immunoSEQ multiplex PCR. In the table there are around 350,000 clones, just over 85% of which are singletons. For this clone: Its antigen is still unknown.

Study-wide points: Researchers catalogued some 160 TCR beta chains as cytomegalovirus-associated. Reportedly, diagnosis of cytomegalovirus status by the classifier showed high specificity and sensitivity. According to a subsequent analysis, TCR clusters from the first cohort were inclined to appear together in the 110 or so validation repertoires.

The validation cohort, a group of 100 to 150 subjects, included the donors and was separate from the approximately 670-subject first cohort. The TCR comes from a woman aged 18-29 years in good health and CMV-seronegative. Sequenced: PBMCs.

CDR3 in DNA: TGTGCCAGCAGTTTTACTGCGGGACTGGAGCCCTACGAGCAGTACTTC. Its protein is CASSFTAGLEPYEQYF. The chain joins TRBV28 to TRBJ2-7; possible D gene TRBD2, 6 bases. Germline-derived CDR1 and CDR2 are MDHEN and SYDVKM. The V and J ends lost 3 bases and 2 bases respectively, with 17 bases between them. This CDR3 has 16 residues.